Listed below are T cell receptor beta chains from one sample, sequenced in a study of blood T cells in healthy people across ages. TCRdb independently ran MiXCR on the 5' RACE reads; one entry per CDR3 protein. Of approximately 1,000,000 distinct CDR3 sequences in the sample, roughly two fifths were seen once. The sequencing sample was made of blood. These receptor sequences come from a man between 18 and 29 years old in good health. Both conserved end residues are part of each CDR3. The order of the fields is V gene, clone size, D gene, J gene, CDR3 DNA, CDR3 protein. A D gene is named only where the DNA matches it firmly. Rows give clone size only sometimes, using once, few, many, or a class for an expanded clone.

TRBV6-2/TRBV6-3	.	.	TRBJ1-1	TGTGCCAGCACCTTCGATAGGCAGCAGGCGAACACTGAAGCTTTCTTT	CASTFDRQQANTEAFF
TRBV9	.	TRBD1	TRBJ1-6	TGTGCCAGCAGCAAAACAGGGGACAATTCACCCCTCCACTTT	CASSKTGDNSPLHF
TRBV18	once	.	TRBJ2-1	TGTGCCAGCGCGCGAGACAGCAGCAATGAGCAGTTCTTC	CASARDSSNEQFF
TRBV4-3	once	TRBD1	TRBJ2-2	TGCGCCAGCAGCCAAGAACAGGGGGTCACCGGGGAGCTGTTTTTT	CASSQEQGVTGELFF
TRBV6-2/TRBV6-3	many	.	TRBJ1-2	TGTGCCAGCAGTTACGGGAACTATGGCTACACCTTC	CASSYGNYGYTF
TRBV20-1	few	.	TRBJ2-5	TGCAGTGCAAGACTGGAGAGCCAAGAGACCCAGTACTTC	CSARLESQETQYF
TRBV29-1	few	.	TRBJ2-5	TGCAGCGCAACAAACATAGAAGAGACCCAGTACTTC	CSATNIEETQYF
TRBV27	.	.	TRBJ2-1	TGTGCCAGCAGTGTATCTTACTACAATGAGCAGTTCTTC	CASSVSYYNEQFF
TRBV7-2	.	TRBD2	TRBJ2-1	TGTGCCAGCAGCTTACTAGCGGGGGGGCCCGTAAATGAGCAGTTCTTC	CASSLLAGGPVNEQFF
TRBV20-1	once	TRBD1	TRBJ2-1	TGCAGTGAACACGACAGGGGCGTCTACAATGAGCAGTTCTTC	CSEHDRGVYNEQFF
TRBV11-1	.	.	TRBJ2-1	TGTGCCAGCAGCTTAGAAGTTGGACCCTACAATGAGCAGTTCTTC	CASSLEVGPYNEQFF
TRBV9	.	TRBD2	TRBJ2-7	TGTGCCAGCAGCGTTCGGGGGGACTACGAGCAGTACTTC	CASSVRGDYEQYF
TRBV4-3	few	.	TRBJ2-3	TGCGCCAGCAGCCTCCTGTTTCGGACTAGCACAGATACGCAGTATTTT	CASSLLFRTSTDTQYF
TRBV5-1	.	TRBD1	TRBJ2-3	TGCGCCAGCAAACAGGGGGTCGGAGATACGCAGTATTTT	CASKQGVGDTQYF
TRBV6-1	.	TRBD1	TRBJ2-7	TGTGCCAGCAGTAGGACAGGGCTTAACGAGCAGTACTTC	CASSRTGLNEQYF
TRBV19	.	.	TRBJ1-1	TGTGCCAGTAGTAGGGTCCGTGGTGAAGCTTTCTTT	CASSRVRGEAFF
TRBV2	.	.	TRBJ1-4	TGTGCCAGCAGTGAATCTCTGAGAGAAAAACTGTTTTTT	CASSESLREKLFF
TRBV2	few	.	TRBJ1-2	TGTGCCAGCCGGGGGGAAAGTCATGGCTACACCTTC	CASRGESHGYTF
TRBV10-3	.	.	TRBJ1-1	TGTGCCATCAGTGAAGTAACGAACACTGAAGCTTTCTTT	CAISEVTNTEAFF
TRBV27	few	.	TRBJ1-6	TGTGCCAGCAGTTACGGGTATAATTCACCCCTCCACTTT	CASSYGYNSPLHF